The 11 T cell receptor beta chains in this list originate from one sample, sequenced in a study of shared clonotypes between healthy human individuals. Generated by immunoSEQ multiplex PCR, the TCRdb table keeps only in-frame clones and is missing some. The sample holds a few million clones; around 95% are singletons and the top ten take roughly 0.13%. Input material: naive CD4+ T cells sorted from blood. Subset here: CD45RA+ positively selected. Source of these receptors: a man between 18 and 35 years old in good health.

To note about this clone: This same CDR3 is encoded by further DNA sequences in the sample. The chain joins TRBV5-1 to TRBJ1-4, with a possible D match to TRBD1 (6 bases). Trimming left V 0 bases short and J 4 bases short, with 10 bases between. CDR1 SGHRS and CDR2 YFSETQ come from the germline V gene. The CDR3 is made up of 15 amino acids. The CDR3 nucleotides read TGCGCCAGCAGCTTGGCCGTAGGGGGTAATGAAAAACTGTTTTTT. Translation: CASSLAVGGNEKLFF.

This clone was observed once. The V gene is TRBV27, the J gene TRBJ2-7, with 8 bases that match TRBD2. CDR3 size: 14 residues. CDR1 MNHEY and CDR2 SMNVEV come from the germline V gene (reference sequence). V trimming: 0 bases; J trimming: 2 bases; junction bases outside the gene matches: 0. Here the CDR3 DNA reads TGTGCCAGCAGTTTATCGACTAGCGCCTACGAGCAGTACTTC. Translation: CASSLSTSAYEQYF.

The V call is TRBV5-1, the J call TRBJ2-2; possible D gene TRBD1, 5 bases. Germline V gives CDR1 SGHRS, CDR2 YFSETQ. The V end lost 1 base, the J end lost 5 bases, and 15 bases lay between the germline ends. The length of the CDR3 is 16 residues. This CDR3 is CASSLQGPLGTGELFF. DNA of the CDR3: TGCGCCAGCAGCTTGCAGGGCCCGCTGGGGACCGGGGAGCTGTTTTTT.

V is TRBV18 and J is TRBJ2-1; 10 bases fit TRBD2. The germline gives CDR1 KGHSH, CDR2 LQKENI. The CDR3 has 15 amino acids. With 4 bases clipped from V and 6 bases from J, the junction kept 6 bases outside the gene matches. The CDR3 DNA sequence: TGTGCCAGCTCACGCGGACTAGCGGCGCCCAATGAGCAGTTCTTC. Translation gives CASSRGLAAPNEQFF.

This chain joins TRBV7-9 and TRBJ1-6; D gene unclear. Germline loops: CDR1 SEHNR, CDR2 FQNEAQ (reference sequence). V shed 5 bases and J shed 3 bases, with 11 bases lying between them. CDR3 length: 15 amino acids. This CDR3 reads CASSLLRVYNSPLHF. The CDR3 nucleotides are TGTGCCAGCAGCCTCCTGAGGGTCTATAATTCACCCCTCCACTTT.

The chain joins TRBV10-3 to TRBJ2-7; 8 bases line up with TRBD1. This CDR3 has 14 residues. Losses at the gene ends were 3 bases for V and 9 bases for J; bases not matched to a gene: 10. Germline CDR1 reads ENHRY; CDR2 reads SYGVKD. The CDR3 here is CAISEGTGVGAQYF. The CDR3 DNA reads TGTGCCATCAGTGAAGGGACAGGCGTTGGGGCGCAGTACTTC.

The genes are TRBV5-8 and TRBJ1-6; unclear D gene. The CDR3 has 14 amino acids. With 3 bases removed from V and 0 bases from J, the gap between germline ends came to 4 bases. Germline-derived CDR1 and CDR2 are SGHTS and YDEGEE. The CDR3 loop reads CASSYLSYNSPLHF. The CDR3 DNA reads as TGTGCCAGCAGCTACCTCTCCTATAATTCACCCCTCCACTTT.

The chain combines TRBV5-1 with TRBJ2-3; D unresolved. Germline loops: CDR1 SGHRS, CDR2 YFSETQ. This CDR3 comprises 15 residues. V lost 4 bases and J lost 4, with 16 bases in between. The CDR3 here is CASSASTAAADTQYF. In DNA, the CDR3 is TGCGCCAGCAGCGCGTCGACGGCCGCGGCAGATACGCAGTATTTT.

The V and J genes are TRBV29-1 and TRBJ2-3, with 10 bases matching TRBD1. The CDR3 is 18 residues long. Trimming cost V 7 bases and J 3 bases; bases outside gene matches: 19. Germline assignment: CDR1 SQVTM and CDR2 ANQGSEA. In DNA, the CDR3 is TGCAGCGCCCCTGTATCTCTCTGGACAGGGGGGAGGACAGATACGCAGTATTTT. Translating gives CSAPVSLWTGGRTDTQYF.

The chain carries TRBV28 and TRBJ2-6; 7 bases match TRBD1. V lost 8 bases and J lost 4; bases outside the gene matches: 5. The CDR3 runs 14 residues. Germline assignment: CDR1 MDHEN and CDR2 SYDVKM. CDR3 sequence (DNA): TGTGCCAGCGGCCAGGACAGGGGGGCCAACGTCCTGACTTTC. Protein sequence: CASGQDRGANVLTF.

The chain couples TRBV2 to TRBJ1-1, with 9 bases matching TRBD1. CDR3 size: 15 residues. CDR1 is SNHLY, CDR2 FYNNEI, per germline. The trim removed 6 bases at V and 5 bases at J, leaving 10 bases unmatched. CDR3 in DNA: TGTGCCAGCAGGGAAACGGACAGGGGATCGACTGAAGCTTTCTTT. Protein: CASRETDRGSTEAFF.